The count of the clone carrying this TCR beta chain is one. Sequencing was performed with immunoSEQ multiplex PCR; in TCRdb, only in-frame clones are kept and a portion is missing. The sample lists about 120,000 clones; approximately 86% were seen once. V lost 3 bases to trimming and J lost 6 bases, with 14 bases between them. Germline V gene data show CDR1 as SNHLY and CDR2 as FYNNEI. This CDR3 is 15 amino acids long. The data were taken from a study of blood T cell repertoires in COVID-19. This receptor was taken from a human donor in a cohort sampled during active COVID-19. V gene TRBV2 combines with J gene TRBJ2-2, with D perhaps matching TRBD1 (5 bases). Sequenced: peripheral blood. CDR3 in amino acids: CASSDGYKQAGELFF. Written as DNA, the CDR3 is TGTGCCAGCAGTGACGGGTATAAACAGGCCGGGGAGCTGTTTTTT.